This T cell receptor beta chain was documented in a study of cytomegalovirus exposure and HLA in healthy donors. This clone was counted between two and nine times. The study ran its PCR with 60 Vbeta and 13 Jbeta primers. The method was immunoSEQ multiplex PCR; TCRdb's version includes in-frame clones alone and lacks a portion of them. The table shows under 200,000 clones, with around 68% occurring only once. The CDR3 runs to 13 residues. Germline V CDR1 and CDR2: LGHNT, FRNRAP. With V trimmed by 5 bases and J by 2 bases, 2 bases remained unmatched. The sample taken for sequencing was PBMCs. The gene calls are TRBV12-5 and TRBJ1-1; 7 bases agree with TRBD1. The receptor was isolated from a man aged 50 to 59 in good health and CMV-seronegative. CDR3 in amino acids: CASGRQGNTEAFF. Here the CDR3 DNA reads TGTGCTAGTGGTCGACAGGGAAACACTGAAGCTTTCTTT. Drawing the rest from reference TRBV12-5 and TRBJ1-1, the complete variable domain is DARVTQTPRHKVTEMGQEVTMRCQPILGHNTVFWYRQTMMQGLELLAYFRNRAPLDDSGMPKDRFSAEMPDATLATLKIQPSEPRDSAVYFCASGRQGNTEAFFGQGTRLTVV.